This is a list of T cell receptor beta chains from one sample in a study of T cell repertoires in cytomegalovirus infection. No antigens are known for them. TCRdb reanalysed the reads using MiXCR and keeps one entry per CDR3 protein. The sample shows about 920,000 distinct CDR3 sequences, roughly 30% of them seen only once. This sample comprised cultured CD8+ T cells from PBMCs, obtained from culture after CMV antigen stimulation. The receptor set was obtained from a human donor in good health (CMV status not recorded). Some clones in this sample may be carry-over from other donors' samples. Each CDR3 is given with its conserved first and last residue. A D gene is named only where the DNA matches it firmly. Clone size is shown for a subset of rows, as once, few, many or a class of expanded clone.

TRBJ1-2,TRBV19,.,TRBD1,TGTGCCACCTTACCCAATGGACAGGGCGGACTTTACTATGGCTACACCTTC,CATLPNGQGGLYYGYTF
TRBJ2-2,TRBV27,few,TRBD1,TGTGCCAGCAGTAAGAGTGGACAGGGATCGAACACCGGGGAGCTGTTTTTT,CASSKSGQGSNTGELFF
TRBJ1-2,TRBV6-6,.,TRBD1,TGTGCCAGCAGTGGGGGGGACAGGATAGGCTACACCTTC,CASSGGDRIGYTF
TRBJ1-3,TRBV10-2,.,.,TGCGCCAGCAGCTCCGATAACACCATATATTTT,CASSSDNTIYF
TRBJ1-1,TRBV12-3/TRBV12-4,few,.,TGTGCCAGCAGCCCTCGTATTCGGGGTAAAGCTTTCTTT,CASSPRIRGKAFF
TRBJ2-5,TRBV6-6,few,.,TGTGCCAGCAGTTTGGGATCTTATACAGGGCTGGTGGAGACCCAGTACTTC,CASSLGSYTGLVETQYF
TRBJ1-4,TRBV6-4,few,.,TGTGCCAGCAGTGATGGGGGGGGAAAACTGTTTTTT,CASSDGGGKLFF
TRBJ1-5,TRBV28,many,.,TGTGCCAGCAGGCTGGACAACATCAATCAGCCCCAGCATTTT,CASRLDNINQPQHF
TRBJ2-2,TRBV29-1,.,.,TGCAGCGCAGGCCCGAACACCGGGGAGCTGTTTTTT,CSAGPNTGELFF
TRBJ2-5,TRBV7-9,.,TRBD1,TGTGCCAGCAGCTTAGCCCGGGACAGCGTAGAGGAGACCCAGTACTTC,CASSLARDSVEETQYF
TRBJ2-1,TRBV7-6,many,TRBD2,TGTGCCAGCAGCCTAGGGACTAGCGGGGGGGCCCACAATGAGCAGTTCTTC,CASSLGTSGGAHNEQFF
TRBJ2-2,TRBV12-3/TRBV12-4,few,.,TGTGCCAGCAGTTTTGACCAGGGCACCGGGGAGCTGTTTTTT,CASSFDQGTGELFF
TRBJ1-2,TRBV29-1,few,TRBD1,TGCAGCGCCCGCGACAGGGGTGGCTACACCTTC,CSARDRGGYTF
TRBJ2-3,TRBV6-6,few,TRBD2,TGTGCCAGCAGCAAGAATAGCGGGGCGAGAGATACGCAGTATTTT,CASSKNSGARDTQYF
TRBJ2-1,TRBV2,.,.,TGTGCTTTCGGACAGACGATCTACAATGAGCAGTTCTTC,CAFGQTIYNEQFF
TRBJ1-1,TRBV7-6,many,.,TGTGCCAGCAGCGAGGGACGGATGAACACTGAAGCTTTCTTT,CASSEGRMNTEAFF
TRBJ2-1,TRBV7-9,few,.,TGTGCCAGCAGCCTACGGGGGCCGGATCTCAATGAGCAGTTCTTC,CASSLRGPDLNEQFF
TRBJ2-1,TRBV4-1,.,.,TGCGCCAGCAGCCAGGAAGCTGGGTGGTGGGCGAGCTCCTACAATGAGCAGTTCTTC,CASSQEAGWWASSYNEQFF
TRBJ2-1,TRBV6-1,.,.,TGTGCCAGCAGTGAAGGGACCCGCTACAATGAGCAGTTCTTC,CASSEGTRYNEQFF
TRBJ2-5,TRBV7-9,few,TRBD2,TGTGCCAGCAGCTTAGTAGTAGCGGGGTTGGTGGAGACCCAGTACTTC,CASSLVVAGLVETQYF
TRBJ2-5,TRBV6-5,few,.,TGTGCCAGCAGTTACTCGATGGGGGGTCGGGAGACCCAGTACTTC,CASSYSMGGRETQYF
TRBJ2-1,TRBV28,few,.,TGTGCCAGCAGCCGCCCCTCTCCCGGACCCTACAATGAGCAGTTCTTC,CASSRPSPGPYNEQFF
TRBJ2-2,TRBV5-4,.,.,TGTGCCAGCAGCTTGGGAGGGGGGCGTATCACCGGGGAGCTGTTTTTT,CASSLGGGRITGELFF
TRBJ2-3,TRBV11-3,.,.,TGTGCCAGCAGCTTAGATGGGGAAACCACAGATACGCAGTATTTT,CASSLDGETTDTQYF
TRBJ1-1,TRBV10-3,few,.,TGTGCCATCAGTGAGGTAGGGACGAACACTGAAGCTTTCTTT,CAISEVGTNTEAFF
TRBJ2-5,TRBV6-5,.,.,TGTGCCAGCAGTTACGGGGGAGGAGGGGGCACGACCCAGGAGACCCAGTACTTC,CASSYGGGGGTTQETQYF
TRBJ1-5,TRBV6-2/TRBV6-3,many,.,TGTGCCAGCAGCACCCCGGGCAGGGTCAATCAGCCCCAGCATTTT,CASSTPGRVNQPQHF
TRBJ2-1,TRBV10-3,few,TRBD1,TGTGCCATCAGTACTACAGGGGATCCCTACAATGAGCAGTTCTTC,CAISTTGDPYNEQFF
TRBJ2-5,TRBV10-2,few,TRBD1,TGCGCCAGCAGAACCCGGGACAGGGGGCAAGAGACCCAGTACTTC,CASRTRDRGQETQYF
TRBJ2-1,TRBV7-6,many,TRBD2,TGTGCCAGCAGCTTAGGGACTAGCGGATACTCCTACAATGAGCAGTTCTTC,CASSLGTSGYSYNEQFF
TRBJ2-1,TRBV11-2,few,TRBD1,TGTGCCAGCAGCTTATTGTACGGGACAGGGACCCACAATGAGCAGTTCTTC,CASSLLYGTGTHNEQFF
TRBJ2-2,TRBV7-8,many,.,TGTGCCAGCAGTAAACTATCGCCCGGGGAGCTGTTTTTT,CASSKLSPGELFF
TRBJ1-2,TRBV12-3/TRBV12-4,.,TRBD1,TGTGCCAGCAGTCCCGACAGGGACCTTAATAACTATGGCTACACCTTC,CASSPDRDLNNYGYTF
TRBJ2-1,TRBV7-6,few,.,TGTGCCAGCAGCTTAGTGGTAGGGGAGCAGTTCTTC,CASSLVVGEQFF
TRBJ1-6,TRBV7-2,many,.,TGTGCCAGCAGCTTAGCTGGCAGCCTCTCCTATAATTCACCCCTCCACTTT,CASSLAGSLSYNSPLHF
TRBJ2-3,TRBV7-6,few,.,TGTGCCAGCAGCTTGCGCACAGCGTATAGCACAGATACGCAGTATTTT,CASSLRTAYSTDTQYF
TRBJ1-6,TRBV27,.,.,TGTGCCAGCAGTTTGAGGAGCTCCTATAATTCACCCCTCCACTTT,CASSLRSSYNSPLHF
TRBJ2-3,TRBV3-1,.,.,TGTGCCAGCAGCCAAGACTCGTGGTTCACAGATACGCAGTATTTT,CASSQDSWFTDTQYF
TRBJ2-2,TRBV11-3,few,TRBD1,TGTGCCAGCAGCTTAGCACCGGGACAGGGTGACGGGGAGCTGTTTTTT,CASSLAPGQGDGELFF
TRBJ1-1,TRBV15,.,.,TGTGCCACCATGGGGTCTGGGATGGACACTGAAGCTTTCTTT,CATMGSGMDTEAFF
TRBJ1-6,TRBV7-9,many,.,TGTGCCAGCAGCTTAGTAGGGGGGGCGCGGACTTCACCCCTCCACTTT,CASSLVGGARTSPLHF
TRBJ2-2,TRBV20-1,.,TRBD2,TGCAGTGCAAGTCGGGGGGTTGCCGGGGAGCTGTTTTTT,CSASRGVAGELFF
TRBJ2-1,TRBV12-3/TRBV12-4,few,.,TGTGCCAGTTCTCGTGGGGAGAGCCATTATGAGCAGTTCTTC,CASSRGESHYEQFF
TRBJ2-5,TRBV7-2,many,TRBD1,TGTGCCAGCAGCTTAGGGGTGGGGACAGGGGGCCGGGAGACCCAGTACTTC,CASSLGVGTGGRETQYF
TRBJ2-7,TRBV7-6,.,TRBD1,TGTGCCAGCAGCTTGCCGGGACAGGGGGCGGGCGAGCAGTACTTC,CASSLPGQGAGEQYF
TRBJ2-5,TRBV6-1,few,.,TGTGCCAGCAGTCGACTTTACGTTCAAGAGACCCAGTACTTC,CASSRLYVQETQYF
TRBJ2-1,TRBV12-3/TRBV12-4,many,.,TGTGCCAGCAGTGCGATGGGGGAGAATGAGCAGTTCTTC,CASSAMGENEQFF
TRBJ2-1,TRBV4-3,.,TRBD1,TGCGCCAGCAGCCCGACAGGGGGCCCTTATCTGGAGCAGTTCTTC,CASSPTGGPYLEQFF
TRBJ2-7,TRBV7-4,.,.,TGTGCCAGCAGCCCCCCTGTGGCCCTGGAGCAGTACTTC,CASSPPVALEQYF
TRBJ2-5,TRBV4-1,.,.,TGCGCCAGCAGCCAAGGTTCTACTAGTAAAGAGACCCAGTACTTC,CASSQGSTSKETQYF
TRBJ1-1,TRBV19,.,.,TGTGCCAGTGCCCCTCTCGCAGGGACTGAAGCTTTCTTT,CASAPLAGTEAFF